The 8 T cell receptor beta chains in this list originate from one sample, sequenced in a study of T cells in Graves' hyperthyroidism and ophthalmopathy. The source material, RNA transcripts, was used to amplify TCR beta CDR3 regions. The HTBI primer set was used in a first-round RT-PCR of the TCR CDR3. TCRdb reanalysed the multiplex PCR reads using MiXCR and keeps one entry per CDR3 protein. The repertoire holds roughly 250,000 distinct CDR3 sequences, with roughly 15% as singletons. Sequencing was performed on blood. The receptors come from a middle-aged woman with Graves' hyperthyroidism that later progressed to Graves' ophthalmopathy.

This clonotype has ten or more counts. This chain joins TRBV6-1 and TRBJ1-5, with no clear D. The CDR3 length is 14 residues. Germline V gene data show CDR1 as MNHNS and CDR2 as SASEGT. Trimming removed 6 bases from V and 7 bases from J, with 16 bases in between. The CDR3 loop reads CASSPSSSLQPQHF. The CDR3 DNA reads as TGTGCCAGCAGCCCGAGTTCTTCTCTCCAGCCCCAGCATTTT.

This clonotype was observed at least ten times. The rearrangement joins TRBV7-8 to TRBJ2-1, with 11 bases fitting TRBD2. CDR1 and CDR2 from the germline V gene are SGHVS and FQNEAQ. The CDR3 has 18 residues. The junction had 9 bases not matched to a gene; V was cut back by 1 base and J by 4 bases. The DNA for the CDR3 is TGTGCCAGCAGCTTAGGTAGCGGGAGGGCCAGAAGGTACAATGAGCAGTTCTTC. Its protein is CASSLGSGRARRYNEQFF.

Ten or more counts support this clonotype. The CDR3 region has the DNA TGCGCCAGCAGCTTGGACACACCCACAGATACGCAGTATTTT. Protein product: CASSLDTPTDTQYF. The rearrangement joins TRBV5-1 to TRBJ2-3, with no clear D. This CDR3 spans 14 amino acids. Trimming took 0 bases from V and 2 from J, leaving 7 bases between them. Germline V gives CDR1 SGHRS, CDR2 YFSETQ.

Many counts were recorded for this clonotype. The J gene is TRBJ2-7, the V gene TRBV28; possible D gene TRBD2, 5 bases. V lost 3 bases to trimming and J lost 3 bases, with 6 bases between them. Germline V lookup: CDR1 MDHEN, CDR2 SYDVKM. The CDR3 is made up of 12 amino acids. The CDR3 sequence is CASSFRDYEQYF. The CDR3, as DNA: TGTGCCAGCAGTTTTCGGGACTACGAGCAGTACTTC.

This clonotype came up many times. V is TRBV27 and J is TRBJ1-3; D remains ambiguous. The germline V gene has CDR1 MNHEY and CDR2 SMNVEV (reference sequence). V lost 6 bases and J 0 bases, leaving 15 bases between the germline ends. This CDR3 spans 16 amino acids. The CDR3 region is CASSTLPQSSGNTIYF. DNA for the CDR3: TGTGCCAGCAGCACGCTCCCGCAGAGCTCTGGAAACACCATATATTTT.

This clonotype was recorded at least ten times. This chain connects TRBV10-2 to TRBJ1-1; 11 positions match TRBD1. This CDR3 has 18 amino acids. The junction had 12 bases not matched to a gene; V was cut back by 3 bases and J by 3 bases. Germline V gene sequence: CDR1 WSHSY, CDR2 SAAADI. This CDR3 reads CASSDLPWGQGGDTEAFF. The CDR3 coding sequence is TGCGCCAGCAGTGACTTACCTTGGGGACAGGGGGGCGACACTGAAGCTTTCTTT.

The chain carries TRBV3-1 and TRBJ2-1; the D gene is possibly TRBD2 (6 bases). The germline V and J ends were trimmed by 6 bases and 3 bases, with 15 bases remaining between them. CDR3 length equals 15 residues. CDR1 is LGHDT, CDR2 YNNKEL, per germline (reference sequence). The CDR3 region is CASRISGANYNEQFF. The CDR3 nucleotides are TGTGCCAGCAGGATTAGCGGAGCGAACTACAATGAGCAGTTCTTC.

Ten or more counts support this clonotype. The chain combines TRBV28 with TRBJ2-1; D is perhaps TRBD2 (5 bases). CDR3 length: 18 residues. Trimming left V 2 bases short and J 0 bases short, with 17 bases between. Looked up from germline, CDR1 is MDHEN and CDR2 is SYDVKM. CDR3 region: CASSLIRPGVSSYNEQFF. The DNA of the CDR3 is TGTGCCAGCAGTTTAATCCGACCCGGGGTAAGCTCCTACAATGAGCAGTTCTTC.